A selection of T cell receptor beta chains follows, all from one sample in a study of blood T cell repertoires in COVID-19. The method was immunoSEQ multiplex PCR; TCRdb's version includes in-frame clones alone and lacks a portion of them. The profile shows tens of thousands of clones, around 82% of them singletons. The sequenced sample was peripheral blood. The origin of the receptors is a woman aged 80 or over with COVID-19, enrolled during active disease. Both conserved end residues are part of each CDR3. Each record gives: V gene, D gene, clone size, J gene, CDR3 DNA, CDR3 protein. The D gene is left open where the match is weak. Some rows have no size entry. The others give once, few or many, or a class for an expanded clone.

V gene: TRBV30; D gene: .; clone size: .; J gene: TRBJ1-1; CDR3 DNA: TGTGCCTGGAGTGTAGGGCAGGGGACCACTGAAGCTTTCTTT; CDR3 protein: CAWSVGQGTTEAFF
V gene: TRBV30; D gene: .; clone size: .; J gene: TRBJ2-2; CDR3 DNA: TGTGCCTGGAACGTCGGAGGGAGTGGCGGGGAGCTGTTTTTT; CDR3 protein: CAWNVGGSGGELFF
V gene: TRBV5-1; D gene: TRBD2; clone size: .; J gene: TRBJ2-1; CDR3 DNA: TGCGCCAGCAGCTTGAATTTGGGGGGGATGGAGCAGTTCTTC; CDR3 protein: CASSLNLGGMEQFF
V gene: TRBV7-9; D gene: .; clone size: .; J gene: TRBJ1-1; CDR3 DNA: TGTGCCAGCAGCGCTGCCCTGGGGAGAACTGAAGCTTTCTTT; CDR3 protein: CASSAALGRTEAFF
V gene: TRBV7-3; D gene: .; clone size: .; J gene: TRBJ2-2; CDR3 DNA: TGTGCCAGCAGCTTAACAGCAAACACCGGGGAGCTGTTTTTT; CDR3 protein: CASSLTANTGELFF
V gene: TRBV7-3; D gene: .; clone size: .; J gene: TRBJ2-3; CDR3 DNA: TGTGCCAGCAGCACAGAGGGAGGTTTCACAGATACGCAGTATTTT; CDR3 protein: CASSTEGGFTDTQYF
V gene: TRBV5-1; D gene: TRBD2; clone size: once; J gene: TRBJ2-7; CDR3 DNA: TGCGCCAGCAGCACCCTAGCGGGAGTAAACGAGCAGTACTTC; CDR3 protein: CASSTLAGVNEQYF
V gene: TRBV21-1; D gene: .; clone size: .; J gene: TRBJ2-2; CDR3 DNA: TGTGCCAGCAGCAAAGCGAGGACTAGCGGGAGCGAGGCCGGGGAGCTGTTTTTT; CDR3 protein: CASSKARTSGSEAGELFF
V gene: TRBV2; D gene: TRBD2; clone size: .; J gene: TRBJ2-1; CDR3 DNA: TGTGCCAGCAATCGGCGGGAGACGGGCCATGAGCAGTTCTTC; CDR3 protein: CASNRRETGHEQFF
V gene: TRBV4-2; D gene: .; clone size: .; J gene: TRBJ2-7; CDR3 DNA: TGTGCCAGCAGCCAAGTATCGGACTACTCCTACGAGCAGTACTTC; CDR3 protein: CASSQVSDYSYEQYF
V gene: TRBV25-1; D gene: TRBD1; clone size: .; J gene: TRBJ2-7; CDR3 DNA: TGTGCCAGCAGTGAAGGAGGGACAGGGGGCTACGAGCAGTACTTC; CDR3 protein: CASSEGGTGGYEQYF
V gene: TRBV5-1; D gene: .; clone size: .; J gene: TRBJ1-4; CDR3 DNA: TGCGCCAGCAGCACCTCCTCCAATCCGTCTCAGAAAAAACTGTTTTTT; CDR3 protein: CASSTSSNPSQKKLFF
V gene: TRBV27; D gene: TRBD1; clone size: .; J gene: TRBJ1-2; CDR3 DNA: TGTGCCAGCAGGCCGACAGGGGGAGGCTACTATGGCTACACCTTC; CDR3 protein: CASRPTGGGYYGYTF
V gene: TRBV11-2; D gene: .; clone size: .; J gene: TRBJ1-2; CDR3 DNA: TGTGCCAGCAGCTTGTTAAATGGCTACACCTTC; CDR3 protein: CASSLLNGYTF
V gene: TRBV5-1; D gene: .; clone size: .; J gene: TRBJ2-7; CDR3 DNA: TGCGCCAGCAGCGGGAGCCCGCCGGACGAGCAGTACTTC; CDR3 protein: CASSGSPPDEQYF
V gene: TRBV2; D gene: TRBD1; clone size: .; J gene: TRBJ2-5; CDR3 DNA: TGTGCCAGCAGAGTAACCGGGACAGGGCAAGAGACCCAGTACTTC; CDR3 protein: CASRVTGTGQETQYF
V gene: TRBV3-1/TRBV3-2; D gene: TRBD1; clone size: .; J gene: TRBJ1-2; CDR3 DNA: TGTGCCAGCAGCCAAGATGCGGGTAGGGACAGCTCTAACTATGGCTACACCTTC; CDR3 protein: CASSQDAGRDSSNYGYTF
V gene: TRBV5-6; D gene: TRBD1; clone size: few; J gene: TRBJ2-7; CDR3 DNA: TGTGCCAGCAGCGGGAAGGGACAGGGCTACGAGCAGTACTTC; CDR3 protein: CASSGKGQGYEQYF
V gene: TRBV5-1; D gene: .; clone size: .; J gene: TRBJ1-1; CDR3 DNA: TGCGCCAGCAGCTCGAAAGGGGGGGCGAACACTGAAGCTTTCTTT; CDR3 protein: CASSSKGGANTEAFF
V gene: TRBV5-6; D gene: .; clone size: .; J gene: TRBJ1-2; CDR3 DNA: TGTGCCAGCAGCTCATCCGGGACTAACTATGGCTACACCTTC; CDR3 protein: CASSSSGTNYGYTF
V gene: TRBV5-1; D gene: TRBD1; clone size: .; J gene: TRBJ2-7; CDR3 DNA: TGCGCCAGCAGCTTAACCACCGGGACAGGGTACGAGCAGTACTTC; CDR3 protein: CASSLTTGTGYEQYF
V gene: TRBV11-2; D gene: TRBD2; clone size: .; J gene: TRBJ2-2; CDR3 DNA: TGTGCCAGCAGCTTCTTAGGCATTAGCGGGAGGGCCAACACCGGGGAGCTGTTTTTT; CDR3 protein: CASSFLGISGRANTGELFF
V gene: TRBV30; D gene: .; clone size: .; J gene: TRBJ1-5; CDR3 DNA: TGTGCCTGGAGTGCGGGTGTTGCTAGCAATCAGCCCCAGCATTTT; CDR3 protein: CAWSAGVASNQPQHF
V gene: TRBV29-1; D gene: TRBD1; clone size: .; J gene: TRBJ2-7; CDR3 DNA: TGCAGCGTTAAACTACAGGGGTCGGACGAGCAGTACTTC; CDR3 protein: CSVKLQGSDEQYF
V gene: TRBV27; D gene: TRBD2; clone size: .; J gene: TRBJ2-1; CDR3 DNA: TGTGCCAGCAGTTCGACTAGCGGGGAGGAGCAGTTCTTC; CDR3 protein: CASSSTSGEEQFF
V gene: TRBV5-6; D gene: .; clone size: few; J gene: TRBJ2-7; CDR3 DNA: TGTGCCAGCAGCTTGGATGGCGGAGGCGGCTCCTACGAGCAGTACTTC; CDR3 protein: CASSLDGGGGSYEQYF
V gene: TRBV24-1; D gene: .; clone size: .; J gene: TRBJ2-3; CDR3 DNA: TGTGCCACCAGGCGGGACAGCACAGATACGCAGTATTTT; CDR3 protein: CATRRDSTDTQYF
V gene: TRBV5-1; D gene: TRBD1; clone size: .; J gene: TRBJ1-2; CDR3 DNA: TGCGCCAGCAGCTCATTGCAGACAGGGACCTATGGCTACACCTTC; CDR3 protein: CASSSLQTGTYGYTF
V gene: TRBV4-2; D gene: .; clone size: few; J gene: TRBJ2-7; CDR3 DNA: TGTGCCAGCAGCCAAGATACTAGGCCTCTGGTAGACGAGCAGTACTTC; CDR3 protein: CASSQDTRPLVDEQYF
V gene: TRBV5-4; D gene: TRBD1; clone size: .; J gene: TRBJ1-2; CDR3 DNA: TGTGCCAGCAGCTGGGACAGAGATTATGGCTACACCTTC; CDR3 protein: CASSWDRDYGYTF
V gene: TRBV18; D gene: .; clone size: .; J gene: TRBJ1-4; CDR3 DNA: TGTGCCAGCTCACCATGGGGGGAGTCTGGAGAAAAACTGTTTTTT; CDR3 protein: CASSPWGESGEKLFF
V gene: TRBV30; D gene: .; clone size: .; J gene: TRBJ1-2; CDR3 DNA: TGTGCCTGGGGGAGACAGGCGAAAGGCTACACCTTC; CDR3 protein: CAWGRQAKGYTF
V gene: TRBV5-1; D gene: .; clone size: .; J gene: TRBJ1-1; CDR3 DNA: TGCGCCAGCACGTGGACAGTTAACACTGAAGCTTTCTTT; CDR3 protein: CASTWTVNTEAFF
V gene: TRBV2; D gene: TRBD2; clone size: .; J gene: TRBJ2-1; CDR3 DNA: TGTGCCAGCAGACCCGTACTAGCGGGAGGGCCCCCCCAGTTCTTC; CDR3 protein: CASRPVLAGGPPQFF
V gene: TRBV12-3/TRBV12-4; D gene: .; clone size: .; J gene: TRBJ1-1; CDR3 DNA: TGTGCCAGCAAGTTCGCAGCCTCGGGGGCTTTCTTT; CDR3 protein: CASKFAASGAFF
V gene: TRBV5-1; D gene: .; clone size: .; J gene: TRBJ2-3; CDR3 DNA: TGCGCCAGCAGCTTGGGGGCCGGGGGAGATACGCAGTATTTT; CDR3 protein: CASSLGAGGDTQYF
V gene: TRBV5-1; D gene: .; clone size: .; J gene: TRBJ1-2; CDR3 DNA: TGCGCCAGCAGCCCGACAGCCAACTATGGCTACACCTTC; CDR3 protein: CASSPTANYGYTF
V gene: TRBV11-1; D gene: TRBD2; clone size: .; J gene: TRBJ2-5; CDR3 DNA: TGTGCCAGCAGCTTAGTAGCTAGCGGGAGGGCCGGGACCCAGTACTTC; CDR3 protein: CASSLVASGRAGTQYF
V gene: TRBV10-2; D gene: TRBD2; clone size: .; J gene: TRBJ2-7; CDR3 DNA: TGCGCCAGCAGTGAGGTCCGACTAGCGGACGGCGGCGAGCAGTACTTC; CDR3 protein: CASSEVRLADGGEQYF
V gene: TRBV5-4; D gene: TRBD1; clone size: .; J gene: TRBJ1-1; CDR3 DNA: TGTGCCAGCAGCACAGGGGGAACTGAAGCTTTCTTT; CDR3 protein: CASSTGGTEAFF
V gene: TRBV3-1/TRBV3-2; D gene: TRBD1; clone size: .; J gene: TRBJ1-6; CDR3 DNA: TGTGCCAGCAGCCAAGGACTAGGACAGGGACGGGATTCACCCCTCCACTTT; CDR3 protein: CASSQGLGQGRDSPLHF
V gene: TRBV24-1; D gene: TRBD2; clone size: .; J gene: TRBJ2-1; CDR3 DNA: TGTGCCACCAGTGATTCCGAAGCGGGAAACTCCTACAATGAGCAGTTCTTC; CDR3 protein: CATSDSEAGNSYNEQFF
V gene: TRBV11-2; D gene: TRBD2; clone size: .; J gene: TRBJ2-5; CDR3 DNA: TGTGCCAGCAGCTCCCCGGTGACTAGCGGGAGGGGAGAGACCCAGTACTTC; CDR3 protein: CASSSPVTSGRGETQYF
V gene: TRBV25-1; D gene: TRBD2; clone size: .; J gene: TRBJ2-1; CDR3 DNA: TGTGCCAGCAGTCCGCGGCGGGAGTCGGGTAATGAGCAGTTCTTC; CDR3 protein: CASSPRRESGNEQFF
V gene: TRBV19; D gene: TRBD2; clone size: .; J gene: TRBJ2-1; CDR3 DNA: TGTGCCAGTAGTATAGCCGTAGGACTAGCCCAGTCCTACAATGAGCAGTTCTTC; CDR3 protein: CASSIAVGLAQSYNEQFF